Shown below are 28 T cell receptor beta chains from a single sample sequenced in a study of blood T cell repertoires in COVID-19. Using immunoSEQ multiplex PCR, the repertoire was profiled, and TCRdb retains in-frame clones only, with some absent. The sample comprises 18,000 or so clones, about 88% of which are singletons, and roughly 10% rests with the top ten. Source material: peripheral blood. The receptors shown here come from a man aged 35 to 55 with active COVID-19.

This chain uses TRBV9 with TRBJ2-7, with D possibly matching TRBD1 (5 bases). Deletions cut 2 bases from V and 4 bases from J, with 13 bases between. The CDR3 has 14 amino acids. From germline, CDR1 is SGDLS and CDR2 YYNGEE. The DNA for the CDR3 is TGTGCCAGCAGCGTCCAGGGTCTCCCTTACGAGCAGTACTTC. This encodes CASSVQGLPYEQYF.

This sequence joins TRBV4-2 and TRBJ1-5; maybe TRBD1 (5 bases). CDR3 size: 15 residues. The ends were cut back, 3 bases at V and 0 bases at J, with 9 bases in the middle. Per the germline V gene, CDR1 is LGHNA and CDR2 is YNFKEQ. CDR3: CASSHTDSSNQPQHF. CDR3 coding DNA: TGTGCCAGCAGCCATACCGACAGTAGCAATCAGCCCCAGCATTTT.

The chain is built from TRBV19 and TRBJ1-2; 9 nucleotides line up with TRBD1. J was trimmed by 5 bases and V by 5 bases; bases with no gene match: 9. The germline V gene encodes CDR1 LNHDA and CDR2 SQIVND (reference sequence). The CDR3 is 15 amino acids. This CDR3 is CASSARTGALYGYTF. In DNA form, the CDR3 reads TGTGCCAGTAGTGCGAGGACAGGGGCGCTGTATGGCTACACCTTC.

The CDR3: CASSPTSGTNPDEQFF. CDR3 sequence (DNA): TGTGCCAGCAGCCCCACTAGCGGGACGAATCCCGATGAGCAGTTCTTC. This sequence joins TRBV13 and TRBJ2-1; 10 bases agree with TRBD2. The V gene's germline CDR1 is PRHDT and CDR2 FYEKMQ (reference sequence). V lost 5 bases and J lost 8; bases outside the gene matches: 12. The length of the CDR3 is 16 residues.

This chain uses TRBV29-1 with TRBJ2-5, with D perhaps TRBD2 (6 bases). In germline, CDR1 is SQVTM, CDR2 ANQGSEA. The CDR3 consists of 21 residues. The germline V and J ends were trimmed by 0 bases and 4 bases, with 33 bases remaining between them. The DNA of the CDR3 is TGCAGCGTTGAAGATCTTTTAATAAGGGCAGTTGCCCCGTGGGGGGTAGAGACCCAGTACTTC. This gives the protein CSVEDLLIRAVAPWGVETQYF.

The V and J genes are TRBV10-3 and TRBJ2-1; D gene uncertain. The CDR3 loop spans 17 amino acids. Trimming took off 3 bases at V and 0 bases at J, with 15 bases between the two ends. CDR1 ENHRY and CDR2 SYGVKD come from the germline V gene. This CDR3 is CAISDPMSASSYNEQFF. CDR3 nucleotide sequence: TGTGCCATCAGTGACCCGATGAGCGCGAGCTCCTACAATGAGCAGTTCTTC.

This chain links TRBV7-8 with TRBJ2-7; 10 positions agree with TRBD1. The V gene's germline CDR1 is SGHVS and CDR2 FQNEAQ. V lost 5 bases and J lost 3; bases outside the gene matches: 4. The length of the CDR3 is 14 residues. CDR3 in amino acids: CASSAWDRGYEQYF. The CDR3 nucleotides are TGTGCCAGCAGCGCATGGGACAGGGGCTACGAGCAGTACTTC.

The CDR3 sequence is CAWSVLSGDQPQHF. CDR3 nucleotides: TGTGCCTGGAGTGTACTGAGCGGAGATCAGCCCCAGCATTTT. V gene TRBV30 combines with J gene TRBJ1-5; D is ambiguous. Germline assignment: CDR1 GTSNPN and CDR2 SVGIG (reference sequence). V was cut by 0 bases and J by 5 bases, with 11 bases left in between. The CDR3 totals 14 residues.

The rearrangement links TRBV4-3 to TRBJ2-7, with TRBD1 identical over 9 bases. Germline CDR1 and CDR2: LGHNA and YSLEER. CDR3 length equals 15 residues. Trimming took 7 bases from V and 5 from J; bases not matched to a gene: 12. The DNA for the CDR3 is TGCGCCAGCACATTGGCCAGGACAGGGGATCACGAGCAGTACTTC. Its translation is CASTLARTGDHEQYF.

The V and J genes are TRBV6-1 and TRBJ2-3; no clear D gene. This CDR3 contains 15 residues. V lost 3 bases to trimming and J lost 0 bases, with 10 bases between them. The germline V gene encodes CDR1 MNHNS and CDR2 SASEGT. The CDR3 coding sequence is TGTGCCAGCAGTGAGCGGAGACCTAGCACAGATACGCAGTATTTT. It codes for CASSERRPSTDTQYF.

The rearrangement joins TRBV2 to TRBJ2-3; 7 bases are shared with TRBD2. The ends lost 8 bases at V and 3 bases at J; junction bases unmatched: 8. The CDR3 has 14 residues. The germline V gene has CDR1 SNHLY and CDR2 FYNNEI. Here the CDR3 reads CASPPGGFTDTQYF. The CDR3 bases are TGTGCCAGCCCCCCGGGGGGATTTACAGATACGCAGTATTTT.

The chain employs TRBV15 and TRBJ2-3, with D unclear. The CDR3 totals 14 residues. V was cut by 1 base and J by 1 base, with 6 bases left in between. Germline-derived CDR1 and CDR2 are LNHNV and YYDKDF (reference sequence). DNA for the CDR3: TGTGCCACCAGCAGAGCCCAGGGCACAGATACGCAGTATTTT. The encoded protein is CATSRAQGTDTQYF.

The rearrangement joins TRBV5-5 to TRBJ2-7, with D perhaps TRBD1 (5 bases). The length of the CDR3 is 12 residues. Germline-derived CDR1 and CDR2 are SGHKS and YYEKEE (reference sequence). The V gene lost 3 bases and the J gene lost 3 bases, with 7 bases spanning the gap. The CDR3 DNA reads TGTGCCAGCAGCTCCCAGGGCTACGAGCAGTACTTC. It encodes CASSSQGYEQYF. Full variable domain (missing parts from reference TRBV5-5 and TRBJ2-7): DAGVTQSPTHLIKTRGQQVTLRCSPISGHKSVSWYQQVLGQGPQFIFQYYEKEERGRGNFPDRFSARQFPNYSSELNVNALLLGDSALYLCASSSQGYEQYFGPGTRLTVT.

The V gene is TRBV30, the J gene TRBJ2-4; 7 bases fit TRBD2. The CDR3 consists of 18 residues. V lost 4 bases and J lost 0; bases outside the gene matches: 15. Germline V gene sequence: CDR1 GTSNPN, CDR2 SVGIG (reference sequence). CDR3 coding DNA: TGTGCCTGGAATGAAGGAGCGGGACCGGCGTTAGCCAAAAACATTCAGTACTTC. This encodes CAWNEGAGPALAKNIQYF. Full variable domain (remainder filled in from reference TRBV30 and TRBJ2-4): SQTIHQWPATLVQPVGSPLSLECTVEGTSNPNLYWYRQAAGRGLQLLFYSVGIGQISSEVPQNLSASRPQDRQFILSSKKLLLSDSGFYLCAWNEGAGPALAKNIQYFGAGTRLSVL.

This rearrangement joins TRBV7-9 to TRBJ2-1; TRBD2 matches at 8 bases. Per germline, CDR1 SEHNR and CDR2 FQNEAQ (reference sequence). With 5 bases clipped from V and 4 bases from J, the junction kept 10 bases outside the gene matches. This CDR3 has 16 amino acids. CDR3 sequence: CASSRAAAGVYNEQFF. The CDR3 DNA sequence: TGTGCCAGCAGCCGGGCGGCAGCGGGAGTTTACAATGAGCAGTTCTTC.

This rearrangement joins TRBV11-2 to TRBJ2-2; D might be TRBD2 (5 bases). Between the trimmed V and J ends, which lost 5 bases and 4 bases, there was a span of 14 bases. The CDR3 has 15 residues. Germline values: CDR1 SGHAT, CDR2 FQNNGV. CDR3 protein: CASSPGRAGTGELFF. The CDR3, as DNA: TGTGCCAGCAGCCCCGGACGGGCGGGCACCGGGGAGCTGTTTTTT.

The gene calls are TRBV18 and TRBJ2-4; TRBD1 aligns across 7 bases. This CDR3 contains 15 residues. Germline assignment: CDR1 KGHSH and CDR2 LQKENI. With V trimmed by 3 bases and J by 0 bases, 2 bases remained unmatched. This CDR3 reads CASSPRQGAKNIQYF. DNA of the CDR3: TGTGCCAGCTCACCCCGACAGGGAGCCAAAAACATTCAGTACTTC.

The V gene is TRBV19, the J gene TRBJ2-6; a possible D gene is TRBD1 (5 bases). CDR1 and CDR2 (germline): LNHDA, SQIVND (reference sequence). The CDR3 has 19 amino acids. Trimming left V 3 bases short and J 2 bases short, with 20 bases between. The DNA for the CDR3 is TGTGCCAGTAGTATGCTGGGTTTTCCCAGGGAAGCTGGGGCCAACGTCCTGACTTTC. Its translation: CASSMLGFPREAGANVLTF.

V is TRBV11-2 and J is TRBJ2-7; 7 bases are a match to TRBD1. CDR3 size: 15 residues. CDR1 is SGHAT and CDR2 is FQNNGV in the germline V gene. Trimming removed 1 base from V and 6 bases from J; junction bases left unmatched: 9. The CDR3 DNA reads TGTGCCAGCAGCTTAGGGCTAGGGGGCTTCGTCGAGCAGTACTTC. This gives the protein CASSLGLGGFVEQYF.

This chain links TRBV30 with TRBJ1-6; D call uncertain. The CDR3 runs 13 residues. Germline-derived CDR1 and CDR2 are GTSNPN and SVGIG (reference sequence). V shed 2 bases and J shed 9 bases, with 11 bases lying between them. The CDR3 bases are TGTGCCTGGAGTAGGAATCTAGGTTCACCCCTCCACTTT. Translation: CAWSRNLGSPLHF.

Here the CDR3 reads CASSSPDGQGSDTGELFF. DNA of the CDR3: TGTGCCAGCAGCTCCCCGGATGGACAGGGTTCGGACACCGGGGAGCTGTTTTTT. This chain connects TRBV7-9 to TRBJ2-2, with TRBD1 matching 8 bases. The germline CDR1 and CDR2 sequences are SEHNR and FQNEAQ (reference sequence). Trimming cost V 4 bases and J 3 bases; bases outside gene matches: 13. The CDR3 consists of 18 residues.

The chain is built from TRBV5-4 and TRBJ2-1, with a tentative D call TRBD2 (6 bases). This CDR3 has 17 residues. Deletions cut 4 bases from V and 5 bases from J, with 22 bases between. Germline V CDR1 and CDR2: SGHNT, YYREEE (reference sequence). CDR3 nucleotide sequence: TGTGCCAGCAGCCAATTCCCTGCGGGGACGAAACACAATGAGCAGTTCTTC. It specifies CASSQFPAGTKHNEQFF.

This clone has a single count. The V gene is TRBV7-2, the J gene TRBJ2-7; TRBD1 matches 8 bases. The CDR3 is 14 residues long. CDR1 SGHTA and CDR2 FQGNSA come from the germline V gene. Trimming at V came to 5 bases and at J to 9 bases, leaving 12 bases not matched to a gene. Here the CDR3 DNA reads TGTGCCAGCAGCCAGGACAGGGCCACGGGGGTGCAGTACTTC. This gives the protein CASSQDRATGVQYF.

The CDR3: CSVQQGGSYGYTF. As DNA, the CDR3 is TGCAGCGTTCAACAGGGGGGGAGCTATGGCTACACCTTC. This chain links TRBV29-1 with TRBJ1-2; TRBD1 aligns across 8 bases. The CDR3 has 13 amino acids. Germline CDR1 is SQVTM and CDR2 is ANQGSEA. With 5 bases clipped from V and 4 bases from J, the junction kept 6 bases outside the gene matches.

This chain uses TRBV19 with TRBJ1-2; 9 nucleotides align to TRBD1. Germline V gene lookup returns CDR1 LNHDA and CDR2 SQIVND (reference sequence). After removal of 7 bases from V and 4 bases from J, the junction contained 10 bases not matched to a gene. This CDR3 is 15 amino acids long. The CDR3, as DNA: TGTGCCAGTACCCGCCACTCGGGACAGGGCTATGGCTACACCTTC. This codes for CASTRHSGQGYGYTF.

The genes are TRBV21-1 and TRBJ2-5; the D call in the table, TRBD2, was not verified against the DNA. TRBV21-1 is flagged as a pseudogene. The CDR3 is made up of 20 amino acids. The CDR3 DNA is TGTGCCAGCAGCCAGGTCAGGACTAGCGGGATTAGGCCCGACGAAGAGACCCAGTACTTC. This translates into CASSQVRTSGIRPDEETQYF.

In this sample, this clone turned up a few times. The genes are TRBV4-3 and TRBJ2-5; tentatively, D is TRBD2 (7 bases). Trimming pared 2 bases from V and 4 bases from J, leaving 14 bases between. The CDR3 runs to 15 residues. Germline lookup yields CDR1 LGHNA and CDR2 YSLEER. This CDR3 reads CASSQRGGGGETQYF. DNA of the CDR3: TGCGCCAGCAGCCAAAGAGGGGGGGGCGGAGAGACCCAGTACTTC.

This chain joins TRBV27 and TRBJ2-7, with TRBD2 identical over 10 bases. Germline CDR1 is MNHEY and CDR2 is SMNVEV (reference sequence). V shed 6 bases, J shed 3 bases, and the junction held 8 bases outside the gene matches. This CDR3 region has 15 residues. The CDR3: CASSRVASGSYEQYF. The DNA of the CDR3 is TGTGCCAGCAGCCGGGTGGCTAGCGGGAGCTACGAGCAGTACTTC.